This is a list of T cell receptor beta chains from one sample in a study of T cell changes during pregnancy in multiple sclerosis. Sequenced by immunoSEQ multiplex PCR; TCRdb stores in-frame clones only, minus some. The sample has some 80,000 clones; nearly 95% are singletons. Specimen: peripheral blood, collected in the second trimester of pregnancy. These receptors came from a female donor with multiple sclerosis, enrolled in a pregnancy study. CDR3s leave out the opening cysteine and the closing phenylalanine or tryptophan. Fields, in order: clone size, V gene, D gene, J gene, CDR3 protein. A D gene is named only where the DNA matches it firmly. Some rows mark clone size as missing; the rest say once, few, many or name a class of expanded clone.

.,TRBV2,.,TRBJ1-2,ASSDRTGLYGYT
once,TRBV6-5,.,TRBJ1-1,ASSGTLNTEAF
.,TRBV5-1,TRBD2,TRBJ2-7,ASSPGLAGAAEQY
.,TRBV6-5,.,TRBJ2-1,ASSRMGGSYNEQF
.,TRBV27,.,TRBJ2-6,ASRAHSGANVLT
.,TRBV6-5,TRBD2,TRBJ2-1,ASSFSTSGSRNEQF
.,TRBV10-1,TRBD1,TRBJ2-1,ASSEAGTAEDGEQF
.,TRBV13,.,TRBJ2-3,ASSHRRESSTDTQY
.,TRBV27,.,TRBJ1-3,ASSLSGGDSGNTIY
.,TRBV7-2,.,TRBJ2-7,ASSLGVGAYEQY
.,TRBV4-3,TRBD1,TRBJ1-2,ASSQGPPLDRARYGYT
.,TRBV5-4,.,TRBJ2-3,ASSLALGATTDTQY
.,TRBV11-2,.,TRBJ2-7,ASSFYFSSYEQY
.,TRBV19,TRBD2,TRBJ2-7,ASSIPHHLRRENLYEQY